The rows below give T cell receptor beta chains drawn from one sample of a study of T cells in tumors and immune-related adverse events. The protocol was immunoSEQ multiplex PCR, while the TCRdb copy is restricted to in-frame clones and leaves out a portion. Of fewer than 25,000 clones listed, 90% to 95% are singletons. Specimen: lymph node tissue, collected from a patient treated with anti-PD-1 therapy. These receptors all stem from a female donor with metastatic renal cell carcinoma. CDR3s include the opening cysteine and the closing phenylalanine or tryptophan. D genes are given only for firm matches. Size tells how often a clone was seen (once, few, many) or the class of an expanded clone, and some rows leave it out.

>TRBJ2-1|TRBV20-1|-|-
CSANWDNEQFF
TGCAGTGCTAACTGGGACAATGAGCAGTTCTTC
>TRBJ2-1|TRBV6-5|TRBD2|-
CASGGATSGKVEQFF
TGTGCCAGCGGGGGTGCTACTAGCGGGAAGGTTGAGCAGTTCTTC
>TRBJ2-6|TRBV6-1|-|-
CASSEPLGSGANVLTF
TGTGCCAGCAGTGAACCCTTGGGCTCTGGGGCCAACGTCCTGACTTTC
>TRBJ2-7|TRBV15|TRBD1|-
CATSMGQVVPGGEQYF
TGTGCCACCAGCATGGGACAGGTTGTTCCTGGAGGCGAGCAGTACTTC
>TRBJ2-3|TRBV5-1|-|-
CASSLVGDPRDTQYF
TGCGCCAGCAGCTTGGTGGGGGACCCACGCGATACGCAGTATTTT
>TRBJ1-5|TRBV19|-|-
CASSSNNGNQPQHF
TGTGCCAGTAGTAGTAATAACGGCAATCAGCCCCAGCATTTT
>TRBJ2-2|TRBV5-1|-|-
CASSWTGTTNTGELFF
TGCGCCAGCAGCTGGACCGGGACAACGAACACCGGGGAGCTGTTTTTT
>TRBJ2-7|TRBV28|-|-
CASSSPRTGLYEQYF
TGTGCCAGCAGTTCCCCCCGGACAGGACTATACGAGCAGTACTTC
>TRBJ1-2|TRBV5-1|-|-
CASSWGWTASANYGYTF
TGCGCCAGCAGCTGGGGGTGGACAGCCTCAGCTAACTATGGCTACACCTTC
>TRBJ1-2|TRBV4-2|TRBD1|once
CASSQERTGRDGYTF
TGTGCCAGCAGCCAGGAGAGGACAGGCAGAGATGGCTACACCTTC
>TRBJ1-1|TRBV20-1|-|-
CSARSNTEAFF
TGCAGTGCTAGAAGTAACACTGAAGCTTTCTTT
>TRBJ2-7|TRBV7-2|-|-
CASSYLAGPYEQYF
TGTGCCAGCAGCTATCTCGCAGGCCCCTACGAGCAGTACTTC
>TRBJ1-2|TRBV5-1|-|once
CASSLGRETNYGYTF
TGCGCCAGCAGCTTGGGCAGGGAAACTAACTATGGCTACACCTTC
>TRBJ1-3|TRBV19|TRBD1|-
CASTQGAGNTIYF
TGTGCCAGTACTCAGGGGGCTGGAAACACCATATATTTT
>TRBJ1-1|TRBV18|-|once
CASSPMGGAAEAFF
TGTGCCAGCTCACCTATGGGGGGGGCGGCTGAAGCTTTCTTT
>TRBJ2-1|TRBV6-4|-|-
CASSDSLWSGNEQFF
TGTGCCAGCAGTGACTCGCTGTGGAGCGGCAATGAGCAGTTCTTC
>TRBJ2-1|TRBV30|-|-
CAWSVGWGNEQFF
TGTGCCTGGAGTGTTGGGTGGGGCAATGAGCAGTTCTTC
>TRBJ2-7|TRBV6-5|-|-
CASRGGAVEAYEQYF
TGTGCCAGCAGGGGGGGGGCGGTCGAGGCCTACGAGCAGTACTTC
>TRBJ1-1|TRBV18|-|-
CASSPGAYDTEAFF
TGTGCCAGCTCACCGGGGGCCTACGACACTGAAGCTTTCTTT
>TRBJ1-5|TRBV11-2|-|-
CASSLDPGRYNQPQHF
TGTGCCAGCAGCTTAGATCCAGGGAGGTACAATCAGCCCCAGCATTTT
>TRBJ1-1|TRBV5-6|-|-
CASSYGTNTEAFF
TGTGCCAGCAGCTACGGGACGAACACTGAAGCTTTCTTT
>TRBJ1-2|TRBV2|TRBD1|once
CASTTPGTGVYGYTF
TGTGCCAGCACCACCCCTGGGACAGGGGTTTATGGCTACACCTTC
>TRBJ2-2|TRBV4-2|TRBD2|-
CASSQREGSRGELFF
TGTGCCAGCAGCCAACGGGAGGGCTCGAGGGGGGAGCTGTTTTTT
>TRBJ2-1|TRBV4-1|-|-
CASSQVPPGGGLYNEQFF
TGCGCCAGCAGCCAAGTTCCTCCTGGTGGGGGATTATACAATGAGCAGTTCTTC
>TRBJ1-2|TRBV18|-|once
CASSPGSTQGGYGYTF
TGTGCCAGCTCACCGGGGAGCACACAAGGGGGTTATGGCTACACCTTC
>TRBJ2-5|TRBV19|TRBD2|-
CASSMLAGGMETQYF
TGTGCCAGTAGTATGCTAGCGGGAGGCATGGAGACCCAGTACTTC
>TRBJ2-2|TRBV7-2|-|once
CASGTAGWELFF
TGTGCCAGCGGGACGGCCGGATGGGAGCTGTTTTTT
>TRBJ1-1|TRBV28|-|-
CASRVGGARVGTEAFF
TGTGCCAGCCGAGTGGGGGGGGCGCGAGTTGGCACTGAAGCTTTCTTT
>TRBJ2-7|TRBV7-2|TRBD2|-
CASSLLSSGTRGGQYF
TGTGCCAGCAGCTTATTGTCATCCGGGACTAGAGGGGGGCAGTACTTC
>TRBJ2-7|TRBV5-6|-|-
CASSLLLGYEQYF
TGTGCCAGCAGCTTGTTGTTGGGGTACGAGCAGTACTTC
>TRBJ2-3|TRBV4-1|-|-
CASSQGMGRAGDTQYF
TGCGCCAGCAGCCAAGGGATGGGCAGGGCCGGAGATACGCAGTATTTT
>TRBJ2-5|TRBV29-1|-|-
CSVTGGTVPKETQYF
TGCAGCGTTACCGGCGGGACAGTACCGAAAGAGACCCAGTACTTC
>TRBJ2-7|TRBV2|-|-
CASSDSSRGEQYF
TGTGCCAGCAGTGATTCCAGCAGGGGTGAGCAGTACTTC
>TRBJ2-7|TRBV5-6|TRBD1|-
CASRPGQGSYEQYF
TGTGCCAGCAGGCCGGGACAGGGATCCTACGAGCAGTACTTC
>TRBJ1-2|TRBV2|-|once
CASSEGNTGSTVPKTF
TGTGCCAGCAGTGAAGGCAATACAGGGAGCACCGTACCGAAAACCTTC
>TRBJ2-1|TRBV27|-|-
CASGLGFLNEQFF
TGTGCCAGCGGGTTAGGGTTTCTCAATGAGCAGTTCTTC
>TRBJ2-1|TRBV11-2|-|-
CASSLDLASPLNEQFF
TGTGCCAGCAGCTTAGATCTAGCTAGCCCCCTAAATGAGCAGTTCTTC
>TRBJ2-7|TRBV30|-|-
CAWSGTAYEQYF
TGTGCCTGGAGTGGTACAGCCTACGAGCAGTACTTC
>TRBJ1-2|TRBV21-1|-|-
CASSKVGHPTFYGYTF
TGTGCCAGCAGCAAAGTTGGGCATCCGACCTTCTATGGCTACACCTTC
>TRBJ2-5|TRBV5-5|TRBD1|-
CASSLGQGSETQYF
TGTGCCAGCAGCTTGGGACAGGGTAGTGAGACCCAGTACTTC
>TRBJ2-1|TRBV11-2|-|-
CASSSLTNYNEQFF
TGTGCCAGCAGCTCCTTGACTAACTACAATGAGCAGTTCTTC
>TRBJ2-7|TRBV6-1|-|-
CASSERYEQYF
TGTGCCAGCAGTGAGCGCTACGAGCAGTACTTC
>TRBJ2-4|TRBV4-1|TRBD2|-
CASSHERGGTKNIQYF
TGCGCCAGCAGCCACGAGCGGGGGGGAACCAAAAACATTCAGTACTTC
>TRBJ2-7|TRBV11-2|TRBD1|-
CASSPITGGFSYEQYF
TGTGCCAGCAGCCCAATCACAGGGGGCTTCTCCTACGAGCAGTACTTC
>TRBJ2-2|TRBV6-5|TRBD2|once
CASSSGGVAGELFF
TGTGCCAGCAGTAGCGGGGGGGTCGCCGGGGAGCTGTTTTTT
>TRBJ1-4|TRBV11-2|-|-
CASSLDAGSNEKLFF
TGTGCCAGCAGCTTAGATGCAGGGAGTAATGAAAAACTGTTTTTT
>TRBJ2-1|TRBV28|TRBD2|-
CASTTGTRGRVEQFF
TGTGCCAGCACCACCGGGACTAGGGGCCGGGTTGAGCAGTTCTTC
>TRBJ2-7|TRBV30|-|-
CAWSPESSYEQYF
TGTGCCTGGAGCCCGGAGAGCTCCTACGAGCAGTACTTC
>TRBJ2-7|TRBV27|-|-
CASTHPAGEQYF
TGTGCCAGCACCCATCCCGCTGGGGAGCAGTACTTC
>TRBJ2-1|TRBV2|TRBD1|-
CASSEFRGQGVEQFF
TGTGCCAGCAGTGAATTTCGGGGACAGGGAGTTGAGCAGTTCTTC
>TRBJ2-1|TRBV4-2|TRBD1|-
CASSQLGQGYNEQFF
TGTGCCAGCAGCCAATTGGGACAGGGGTACAATGAGCAGTTCTTC
>TRBJ2-7|TRBV12-5|-|-
CASGLVPGTGVYEQYF
TGTGCTAGTGGTTTGGTACCCGGGACGGGGGTGTACGAGCAGTACTTC
>TRBJ2-3|TRBV5-1|TRBD2|-
CASSLVGLGPDTQYF
TGCGCCAGCAGCTTGGTGGGACTAGGACCAGATACGCAGTATTTT
>TRBJ1-2|TRBV5-1|-|-
CASSPREASGYTF
TGCGCCAGCAGCCCTAGGGAGGCCTCTGGCTACACCTTC